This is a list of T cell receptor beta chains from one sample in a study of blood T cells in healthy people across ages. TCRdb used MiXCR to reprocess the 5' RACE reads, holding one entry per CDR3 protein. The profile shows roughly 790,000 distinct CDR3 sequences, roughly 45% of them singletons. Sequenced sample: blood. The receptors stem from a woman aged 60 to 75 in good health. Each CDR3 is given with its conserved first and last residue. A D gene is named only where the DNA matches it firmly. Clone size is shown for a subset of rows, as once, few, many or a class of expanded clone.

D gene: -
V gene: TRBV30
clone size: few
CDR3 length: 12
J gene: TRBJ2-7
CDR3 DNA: TGTGCCTGGAGTCTTCAGGGGTACGAGCAGTACTTC
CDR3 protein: CAWSLQGYEQYF

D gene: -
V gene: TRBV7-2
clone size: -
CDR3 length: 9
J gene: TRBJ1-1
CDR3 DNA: TGTGCCAGCAGCTTTATTTCTTTCTTT
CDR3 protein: CASSFISFF

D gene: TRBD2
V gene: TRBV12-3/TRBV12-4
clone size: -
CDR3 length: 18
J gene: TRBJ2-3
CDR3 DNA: TGTGCCAGCAGTTCCGGGACTAGCGGGAGAGTCGGCACAGATACGCAGTATTTT
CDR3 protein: CASSSGTSGRVGTDTQYF

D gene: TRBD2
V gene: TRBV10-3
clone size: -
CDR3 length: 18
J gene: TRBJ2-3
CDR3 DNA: TGTGCCATCAGTGATGGGACTAGCGGGGGACCTCGCACAGATACGCAGTATTTT
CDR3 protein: CAISDGTSGGPRTDTQYF

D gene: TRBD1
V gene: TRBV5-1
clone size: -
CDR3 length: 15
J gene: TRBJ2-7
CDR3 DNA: TGCGCCAGCAGCATCGACAGGGGCCACTCCTACGAGCAGTACTTC
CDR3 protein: CASSIDRGHSYEQYF

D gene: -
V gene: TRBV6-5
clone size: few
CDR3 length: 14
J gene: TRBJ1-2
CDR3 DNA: TGTGCCAGCAGTTACGAAGCAGTAAACTATGGCTACACCTTC
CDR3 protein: CASSYEAVNYGYTF

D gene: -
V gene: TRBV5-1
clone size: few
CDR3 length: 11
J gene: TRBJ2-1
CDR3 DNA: TGCGCCAGCAGCCCAGGGTTTGGAGAGTTCTTC
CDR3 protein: CASSPGFGEFF

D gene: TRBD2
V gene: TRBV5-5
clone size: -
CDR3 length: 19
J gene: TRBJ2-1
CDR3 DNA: TGTGCCAGCATCCTTTCGGGGAGGGGCGAAAGAAGCTCCTACAATGAGCAGTTCTTC
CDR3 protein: CASILSGRGERSSYNEQFF

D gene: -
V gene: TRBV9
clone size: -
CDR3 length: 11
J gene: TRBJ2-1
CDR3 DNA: TGTGCCAGCAGCGTAGTTCTCGAGCAGTTCTTC
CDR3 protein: CASSVVLEQFF

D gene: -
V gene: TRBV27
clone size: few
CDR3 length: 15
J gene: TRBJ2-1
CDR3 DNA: TGTGCCAGCAGTCGACAGGCAAAGACTTACAATGAGCAGTTCTTC
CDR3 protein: CASSRQAKTYNEQFF

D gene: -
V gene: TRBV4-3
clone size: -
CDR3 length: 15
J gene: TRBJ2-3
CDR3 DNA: TGCGCCAGCAGCCTCGACCCCTCTACAGGAGATACGCAGTATTTT
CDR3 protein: CASSLDPSTGDTQYF

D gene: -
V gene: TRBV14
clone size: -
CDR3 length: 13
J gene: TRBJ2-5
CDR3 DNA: TGTGCCAGCAGCCAAGGTGCGAGGGGGACCCAGTACTTC
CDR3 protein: CASSQGARGTQYF

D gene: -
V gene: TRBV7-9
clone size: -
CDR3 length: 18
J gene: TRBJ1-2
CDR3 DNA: TGTGCCAGCAGCTTAGCGTTAAGGGAAACCACTGGGCTCTATGGCTACACCTTC
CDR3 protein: CASSLALRETTGLYGYTF

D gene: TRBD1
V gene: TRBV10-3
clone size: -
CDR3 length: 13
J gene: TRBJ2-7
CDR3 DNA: TGTGCCATTTATGACGGACAGGTCTACGAGCAGTACTTC
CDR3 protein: CAIYDGQVYEQYF

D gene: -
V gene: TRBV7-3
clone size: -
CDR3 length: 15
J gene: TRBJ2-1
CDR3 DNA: TGTGCCAGCAGCTTTTGCGGCTCCCCAAAGGGTGAGCAGTTCTTC
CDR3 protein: CASSFCGSPKGEQFF

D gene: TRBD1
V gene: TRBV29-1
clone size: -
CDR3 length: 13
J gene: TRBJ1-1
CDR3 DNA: TGCAGCGTTGAAGTAAGGGGGCGTACTGAAGCTTTCTTT
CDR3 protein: CSVEVRGRTEAFF

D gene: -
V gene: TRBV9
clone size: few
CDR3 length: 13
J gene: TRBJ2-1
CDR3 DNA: TGTGCCAGCAGCGTTCAGGAGGGCAATGAGCAGTTCTTC
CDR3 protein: CASSVQEGNEQFF

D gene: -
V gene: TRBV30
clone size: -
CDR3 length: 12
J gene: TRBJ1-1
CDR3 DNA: TGTGCCTGGGCCCAAGGTAGCACTGAAGCTTTCTTT
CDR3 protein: CAWAQGSTEAFF

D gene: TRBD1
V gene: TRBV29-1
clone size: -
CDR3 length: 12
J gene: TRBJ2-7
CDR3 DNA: TGCAGCGGGAAGACAGGGGCTGGCGAGCAGTACTTC
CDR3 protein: CSGKTGAGEQYF

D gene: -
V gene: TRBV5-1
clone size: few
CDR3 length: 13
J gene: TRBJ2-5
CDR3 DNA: TGCGCCAGCAGCTCGGGGAGAGAAGAGACCCAGTACTTC
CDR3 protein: CASSSGREETQYF

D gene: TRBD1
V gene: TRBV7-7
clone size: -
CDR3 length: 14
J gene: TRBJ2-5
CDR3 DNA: TGTGCCAGCAGCTTTTGGGGGACAGCGGAGACCCAGTACTTC
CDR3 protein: CASSFWGTAETQYF

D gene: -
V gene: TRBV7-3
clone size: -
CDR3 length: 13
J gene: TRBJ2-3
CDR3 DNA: TGTGCCAGCGCCTGGGCAAGCACAGATACGCAGTATTTT
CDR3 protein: CASAWASTDTQYF

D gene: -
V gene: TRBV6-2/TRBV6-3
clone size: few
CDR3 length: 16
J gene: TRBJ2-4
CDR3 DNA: TGTGCCAGCAGTTATGAGCTCCCGGGCCTTAAAAACATTCAGTACTTC
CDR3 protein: CASSYELPGLKNIQYF

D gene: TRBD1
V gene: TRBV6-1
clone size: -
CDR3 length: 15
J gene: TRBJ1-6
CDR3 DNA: TGTGCCAGCAGTAACCGGGACAGGGGCAATTCACCCCTCCACTTT
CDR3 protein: CASSNRDRGNSPLHF

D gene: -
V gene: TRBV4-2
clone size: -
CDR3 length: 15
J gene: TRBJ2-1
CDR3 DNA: TGTGCCAGCAGCCAAGAGCACGACTCCTACAATGAGCAGTTCTTC
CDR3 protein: CASSQEHDSYNEQFF